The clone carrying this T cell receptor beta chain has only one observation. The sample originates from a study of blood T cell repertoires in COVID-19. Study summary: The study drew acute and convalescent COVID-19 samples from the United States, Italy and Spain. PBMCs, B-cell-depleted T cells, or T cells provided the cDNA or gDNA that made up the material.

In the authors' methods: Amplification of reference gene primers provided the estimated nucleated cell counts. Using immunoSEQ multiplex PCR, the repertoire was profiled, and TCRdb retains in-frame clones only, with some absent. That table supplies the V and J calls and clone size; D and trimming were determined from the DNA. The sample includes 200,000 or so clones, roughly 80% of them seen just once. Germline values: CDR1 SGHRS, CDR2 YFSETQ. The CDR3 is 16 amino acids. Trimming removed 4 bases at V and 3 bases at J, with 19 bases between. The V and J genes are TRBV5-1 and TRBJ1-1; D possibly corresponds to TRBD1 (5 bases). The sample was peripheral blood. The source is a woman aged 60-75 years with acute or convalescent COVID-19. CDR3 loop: CASSGRATVGDTEAFF. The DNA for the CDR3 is TGCGCCAGCAGCGGCAGGGCGACGGTTGGGGACACTGAAGCTTTCTTT.